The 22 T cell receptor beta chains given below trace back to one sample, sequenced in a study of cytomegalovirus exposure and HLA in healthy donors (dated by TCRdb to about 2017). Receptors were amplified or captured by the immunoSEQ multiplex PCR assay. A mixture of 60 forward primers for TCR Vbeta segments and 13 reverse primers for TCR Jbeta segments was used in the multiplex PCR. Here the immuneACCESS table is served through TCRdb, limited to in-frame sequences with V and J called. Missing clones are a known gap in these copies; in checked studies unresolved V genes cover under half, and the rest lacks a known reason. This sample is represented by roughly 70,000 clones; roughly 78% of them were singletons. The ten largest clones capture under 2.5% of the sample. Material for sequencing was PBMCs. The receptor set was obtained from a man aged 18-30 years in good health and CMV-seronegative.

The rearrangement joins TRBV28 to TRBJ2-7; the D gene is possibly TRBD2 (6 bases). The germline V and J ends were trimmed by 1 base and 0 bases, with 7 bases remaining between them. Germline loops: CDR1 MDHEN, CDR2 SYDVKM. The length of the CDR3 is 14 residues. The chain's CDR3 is CASSLSGSSYEQYF. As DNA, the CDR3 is TGTGCCAGCAGTTTATCCGGGAGCTCCTACGAGCAGTACTTC. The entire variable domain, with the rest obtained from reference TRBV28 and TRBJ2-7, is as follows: DVKVTQSSRYLVKRTGEKVFLECVQDMDHENMFWYRQDPGLGLRLIYFSYDVKMKEKGDIPEGYSVSREKKERFSLILESASTNQTSMYLCASSLSGSSYEQYFGPGTRLTVT.

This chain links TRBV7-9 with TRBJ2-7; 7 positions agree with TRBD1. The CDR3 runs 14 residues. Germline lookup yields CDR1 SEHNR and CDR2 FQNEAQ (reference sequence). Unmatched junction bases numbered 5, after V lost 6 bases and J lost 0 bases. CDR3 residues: CASSPGTVSYEQYF. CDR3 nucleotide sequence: TGTGCCAGCAGTCCAGGGACAGTCTCCTACGAGCAGTACTTC.

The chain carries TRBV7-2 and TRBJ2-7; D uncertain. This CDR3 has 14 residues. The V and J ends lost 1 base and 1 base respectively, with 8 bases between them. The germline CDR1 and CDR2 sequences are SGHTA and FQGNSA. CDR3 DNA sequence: TGTGCCAGCAGCTTAGAGAGGCAGTCCTACGAGCAGTACTTC. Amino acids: CASSLERQSYEQYF.

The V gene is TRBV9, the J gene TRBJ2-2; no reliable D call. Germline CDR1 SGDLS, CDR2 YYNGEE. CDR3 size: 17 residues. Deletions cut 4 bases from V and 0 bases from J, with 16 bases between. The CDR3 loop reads CASSFPARLANTGELFF. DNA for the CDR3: TGTGCCAGCAGCTTCCCGGCGAGGCTAGCGAACACCGGGGAGCTGTTTTTT. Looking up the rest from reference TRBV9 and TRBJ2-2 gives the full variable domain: DSGVTQTPKHLITATGQRVTLRCSPRSGDLSVYWYQQSLDQGLQFLIQYYNGEERAKGNILERFSAQQFPDLHSELNLSSLELGDSALYFCASSFPARLANTGELFFGEGSRLTVL.

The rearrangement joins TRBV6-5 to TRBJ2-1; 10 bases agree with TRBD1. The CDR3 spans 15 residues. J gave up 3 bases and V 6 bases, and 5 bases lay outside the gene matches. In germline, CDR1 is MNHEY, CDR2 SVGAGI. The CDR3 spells CASRTTGGGYNEQFF. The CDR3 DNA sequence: TGTGCCAGCAGAACGACAGGGGGCGGCTACAATGAGCAGTTCTTC.

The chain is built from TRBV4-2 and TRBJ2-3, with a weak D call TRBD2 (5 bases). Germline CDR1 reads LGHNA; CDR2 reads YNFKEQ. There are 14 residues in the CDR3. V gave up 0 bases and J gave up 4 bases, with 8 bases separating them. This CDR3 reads CASSQEDGADTQYF. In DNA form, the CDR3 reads TGTGCCAGCAGCCAAGAGGACGGGGCAGATACGCAGTATTTT.

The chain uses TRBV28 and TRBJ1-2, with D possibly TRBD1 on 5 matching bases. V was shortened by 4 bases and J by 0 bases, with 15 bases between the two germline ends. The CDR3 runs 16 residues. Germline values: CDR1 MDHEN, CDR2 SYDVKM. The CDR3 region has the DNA TGTGCCAGCAGTTGGGCGGACAACCCAGCTAACTATGGCTACACCTTC. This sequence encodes CASSWADNPANYGYTF.

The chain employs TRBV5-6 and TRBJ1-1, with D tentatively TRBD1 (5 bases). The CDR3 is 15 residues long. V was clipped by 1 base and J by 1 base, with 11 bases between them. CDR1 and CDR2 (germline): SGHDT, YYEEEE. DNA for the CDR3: TGTGCCAGCAGCTTGAGACAGCATACGAACACTGAAGCTTTCTTT. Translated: CASSLRQHTNTEAFF.

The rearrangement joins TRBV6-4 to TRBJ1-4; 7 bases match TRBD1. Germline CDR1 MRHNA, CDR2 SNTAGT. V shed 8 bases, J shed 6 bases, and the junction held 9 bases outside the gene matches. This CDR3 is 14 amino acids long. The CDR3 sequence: CASARRGRHEKLFF. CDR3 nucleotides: TGTGCCAGCGCCAGGAGGGGGCGACATGAAAAACTGTTTTTT.

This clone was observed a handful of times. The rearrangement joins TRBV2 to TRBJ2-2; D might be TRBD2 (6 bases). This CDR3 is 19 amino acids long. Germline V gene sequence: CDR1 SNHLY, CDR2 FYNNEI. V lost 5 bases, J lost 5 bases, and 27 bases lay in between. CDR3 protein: CASSTRFGTSPVGTGELFF. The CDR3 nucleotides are TGTGCCAGCAGTACTCGTTTCGGGACTTCCCCGGTCGGGACCGGGGAGCTGTTTTTT. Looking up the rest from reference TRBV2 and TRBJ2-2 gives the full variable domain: EPEVTQTPSHQVTQMGQEVILRCVPISNHLYFYWYRQILGQKVEFLVSFYNNEISEKSEIFDDQFSVERPDGSNFTLKIRSTKLEDSAMYFCASSTRFGTSPVGTGELFFGEGSRLTVL.

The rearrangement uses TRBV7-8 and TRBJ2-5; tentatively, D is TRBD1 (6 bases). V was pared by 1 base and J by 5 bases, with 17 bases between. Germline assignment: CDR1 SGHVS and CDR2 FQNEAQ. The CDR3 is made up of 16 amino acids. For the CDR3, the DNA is TGTGCCAGCAGCTTAGGCCGAACAGGGATGTTCGAGACCCAGTACTTC. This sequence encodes CASSLGRTGMFETQYF.

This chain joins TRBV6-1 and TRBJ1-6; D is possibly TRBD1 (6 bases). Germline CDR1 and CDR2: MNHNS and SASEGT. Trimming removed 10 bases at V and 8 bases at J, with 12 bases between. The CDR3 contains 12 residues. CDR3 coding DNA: TGTGCCACAGGGGTGTCCTATTCACCCCTCCACTTT. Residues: CATGVSYSPLHF.

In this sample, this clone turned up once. CDR3 sequence: CASSRQGFGNTIYF. As DNA, the CDR3 is TGCGCCAGCAGCCGACAGGGGTTCGGAAACACCATATATTTT. The rearrangement links TRBV4-3 to TRBJ1-3; 8 positions match TRBD1. CDR1 LGHNA and CDR2 YSLEER come from the germline V gene. The CDR3 is 14 residues long. V trimming: 4 bases; J trimming: 4 bases; junction bases outside the gene matches: 3.

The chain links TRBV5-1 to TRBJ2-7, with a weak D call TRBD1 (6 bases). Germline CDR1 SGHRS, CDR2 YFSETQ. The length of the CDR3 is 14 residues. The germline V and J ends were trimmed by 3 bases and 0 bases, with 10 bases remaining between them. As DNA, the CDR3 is TGCGCCAGCAGCTGGGACACCCCCTCCTACGAGCAGTACTTC. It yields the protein CASSWDTPSYEQYF.

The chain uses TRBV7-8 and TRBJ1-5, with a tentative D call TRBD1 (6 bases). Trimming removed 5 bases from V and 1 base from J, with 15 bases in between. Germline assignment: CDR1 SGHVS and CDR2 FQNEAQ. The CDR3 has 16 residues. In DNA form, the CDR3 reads TGTGCCAGCAGCCCCCGGGACAAAGGAAGCAATCAGCCCCAGCATTTT. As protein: CASSPRDKGSNQPQHF.

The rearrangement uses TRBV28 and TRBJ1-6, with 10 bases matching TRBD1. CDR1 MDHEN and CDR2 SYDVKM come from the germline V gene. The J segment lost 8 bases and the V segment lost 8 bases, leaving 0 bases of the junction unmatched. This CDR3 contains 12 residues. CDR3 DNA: TGTGCCAGCGGACAGGGGGATTCACCCCTCCACTTT. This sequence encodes CASGQGDSPLHF.

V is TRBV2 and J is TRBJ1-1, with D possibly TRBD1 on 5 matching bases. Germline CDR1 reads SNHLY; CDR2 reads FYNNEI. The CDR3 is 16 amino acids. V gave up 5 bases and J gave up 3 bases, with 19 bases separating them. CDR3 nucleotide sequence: TGTGCCAGCAGTCTCAATAAGATACGGGGGTACACTGAAGCTTTCTTT. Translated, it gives CASSLNKIRGYTEAFF. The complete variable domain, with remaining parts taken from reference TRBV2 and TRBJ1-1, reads EPEVTQTPSHQVTQMGQEVILRCVPISNHLYFYWYRQILGQKVEFLVSFYNNEISEKSEIFDDQFSVERPDGSNFTLKIRSTKLEDSAMYFCASSLNKIRGYTEAFFGQGTRLTVV.

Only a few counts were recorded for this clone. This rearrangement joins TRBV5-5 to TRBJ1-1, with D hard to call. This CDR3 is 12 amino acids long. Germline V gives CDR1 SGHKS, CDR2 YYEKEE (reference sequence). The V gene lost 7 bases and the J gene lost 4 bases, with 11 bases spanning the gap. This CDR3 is CASLSGVTEAFF. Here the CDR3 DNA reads TGTGCCAGCCTGTCGGGTGTCACTGAAGCTTTCTTT.

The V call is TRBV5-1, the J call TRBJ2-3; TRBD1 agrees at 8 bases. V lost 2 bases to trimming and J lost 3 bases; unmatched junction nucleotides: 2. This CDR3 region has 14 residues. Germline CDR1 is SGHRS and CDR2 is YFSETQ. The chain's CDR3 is CASSFQGATDTQYF. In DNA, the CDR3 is TGCGCCAGCAGCTTCCAGGGGGCAACAGATACGCAGTATTTT.

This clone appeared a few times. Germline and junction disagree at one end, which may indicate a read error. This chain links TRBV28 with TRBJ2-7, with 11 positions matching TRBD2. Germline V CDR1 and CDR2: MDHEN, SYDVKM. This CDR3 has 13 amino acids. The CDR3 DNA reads TGTGCCAGCAGTCTCCAATCGACTAGCGGGGTTGAATTC. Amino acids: CASSLQSTSGVEF.

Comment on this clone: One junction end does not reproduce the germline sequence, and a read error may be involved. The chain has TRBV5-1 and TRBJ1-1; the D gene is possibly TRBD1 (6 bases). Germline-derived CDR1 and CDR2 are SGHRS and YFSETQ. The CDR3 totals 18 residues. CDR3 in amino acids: CATSLAGVGRGVRTEAFF. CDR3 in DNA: TGCGCCACCAGCTTGGCCGGGGTGGGCAGGGGTGTACGCACTGAAGCTTTCTTT.

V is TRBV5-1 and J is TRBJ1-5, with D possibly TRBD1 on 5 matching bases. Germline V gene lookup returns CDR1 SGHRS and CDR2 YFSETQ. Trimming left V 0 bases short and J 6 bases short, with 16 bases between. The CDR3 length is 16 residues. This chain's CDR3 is CASSLEGREKGQPQHF. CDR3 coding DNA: TGCGCCAGCAGCTTGGAGGGCAGGGAAAAAGGTCAGCCCCAGCATTTT.